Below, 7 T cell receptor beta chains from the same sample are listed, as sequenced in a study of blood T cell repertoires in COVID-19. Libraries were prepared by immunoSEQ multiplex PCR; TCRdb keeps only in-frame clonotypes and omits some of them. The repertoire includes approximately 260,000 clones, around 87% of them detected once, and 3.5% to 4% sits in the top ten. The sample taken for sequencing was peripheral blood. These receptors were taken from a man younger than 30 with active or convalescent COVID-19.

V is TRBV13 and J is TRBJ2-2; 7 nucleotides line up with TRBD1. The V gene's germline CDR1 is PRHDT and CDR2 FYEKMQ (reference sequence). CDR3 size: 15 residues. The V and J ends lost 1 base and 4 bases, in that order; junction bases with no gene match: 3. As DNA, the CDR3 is TGTGCCAGCAGCTTAGAGGGGGCTGGCACCGGGGAGCTGTTTTTT. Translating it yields CASSLEGAGTGELFF.

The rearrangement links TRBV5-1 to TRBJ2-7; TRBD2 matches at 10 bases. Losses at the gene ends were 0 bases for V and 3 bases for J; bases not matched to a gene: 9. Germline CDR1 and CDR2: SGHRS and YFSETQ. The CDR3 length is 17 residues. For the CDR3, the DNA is TGCGCCAGCAGCTTGGCCGGGAGCGGGAGGGGCCACTACGAGCAGTACTTC. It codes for CASSLAGSGRGHYEQYF.

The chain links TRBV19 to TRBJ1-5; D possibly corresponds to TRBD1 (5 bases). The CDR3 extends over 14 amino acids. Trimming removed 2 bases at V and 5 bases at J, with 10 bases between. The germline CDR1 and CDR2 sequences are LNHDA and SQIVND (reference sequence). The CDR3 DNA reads TGTGCCAGTAGTATACAGGGAACCTATCAGCCCCAGCATTTT. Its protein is CASSIQGTYQPQHF.

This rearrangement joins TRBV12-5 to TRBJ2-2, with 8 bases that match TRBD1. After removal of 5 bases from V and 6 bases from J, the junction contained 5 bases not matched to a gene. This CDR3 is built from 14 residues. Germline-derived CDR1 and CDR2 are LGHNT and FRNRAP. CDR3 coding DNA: TGTGCTAGTGGTCGGGACAGGAAGGCCGGGGAGCTGTTTTTT. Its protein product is CASGRDRKAGELFF.

The CDR3 sequence: CASSRQGPGDQPQHF. The DNA of the CDR3 is TGTGCCAGCAGCCGACAGGGTCCGGGAGATCAGCCCCAGCATTTT. The chain recombines TRBV2 with TRBJ1-5; 7 positions match TRBD1. The CDR3 length is 15 residues. Germline loops: CDR1 SNHLY, CDR2 FYNNEI. Trimming cost V 6 bases and J 5 bases; bases outside gene matches: 10.

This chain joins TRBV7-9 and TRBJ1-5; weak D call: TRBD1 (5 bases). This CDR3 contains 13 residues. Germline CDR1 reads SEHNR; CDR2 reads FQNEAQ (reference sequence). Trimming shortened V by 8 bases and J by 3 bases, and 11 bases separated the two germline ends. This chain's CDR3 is CASSRGFNQPQHF. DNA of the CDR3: TGTGCCAGCTCTCGGGGGTTCAATCAGCCCCAGCATTTT.

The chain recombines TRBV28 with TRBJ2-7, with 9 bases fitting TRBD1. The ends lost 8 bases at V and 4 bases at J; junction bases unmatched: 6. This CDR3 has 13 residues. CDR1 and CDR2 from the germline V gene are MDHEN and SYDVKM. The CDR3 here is CASGGDRDYEQYF. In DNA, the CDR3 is TGTGCCAGCGGAGGGGACAGGGATTACGAGCAGTACTTC. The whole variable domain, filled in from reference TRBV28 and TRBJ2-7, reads DVKVTQSSRYLVKRTGEKVFLECVQDMDHENMFWYRQDPGLGLRLIYFSYDVKMKEKGDIPEGYSVSREKKERFSLILESASTNQTSMYLCASGGDRDYEQYFGPGTRLTVT.